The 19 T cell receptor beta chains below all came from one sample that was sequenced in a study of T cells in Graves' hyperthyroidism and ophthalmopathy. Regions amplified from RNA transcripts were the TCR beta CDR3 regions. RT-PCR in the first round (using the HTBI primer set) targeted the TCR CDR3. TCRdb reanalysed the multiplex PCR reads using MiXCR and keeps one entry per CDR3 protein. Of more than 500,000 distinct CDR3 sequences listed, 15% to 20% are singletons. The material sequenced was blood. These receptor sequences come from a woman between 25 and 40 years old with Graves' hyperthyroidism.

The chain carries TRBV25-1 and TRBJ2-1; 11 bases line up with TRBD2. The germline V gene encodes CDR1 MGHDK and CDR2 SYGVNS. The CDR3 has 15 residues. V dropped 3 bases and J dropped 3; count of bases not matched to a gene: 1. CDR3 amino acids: CASSEGLAVYNEQFF. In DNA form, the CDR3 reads TGTGCCAGCAGTGAGGGACTAGCGGTCTACAATGAGCAGTTCTTC.

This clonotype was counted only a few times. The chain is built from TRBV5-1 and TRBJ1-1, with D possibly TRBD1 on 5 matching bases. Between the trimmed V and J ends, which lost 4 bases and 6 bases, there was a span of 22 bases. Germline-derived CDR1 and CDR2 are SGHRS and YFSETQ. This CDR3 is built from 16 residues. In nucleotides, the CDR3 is TGCGCCAGCAGCCCATTCTCCAGTGCTTTAGGGGCTGAAGCTTTCTTT. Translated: CASSPFSSALGAEAFF.

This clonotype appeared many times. CDR3 residues: CASSLRPGRGYNEQFF. DNA of the CDR3: TGCGCCAGCAGCTTGCGGCCCGGGAGGGGTTACAATGAGCAGTTCTTC. The chain has TRBV5-1 and TRBJ2-1; the match to TRBD2 covers 8 bases. The trim removed 1 base at V and 4 bases at J, leaving 7 bases unmatched. Per the germline V gene, CDR1 is SGHRS and CDR2 is YFSETQ. This CDR3 has 16 amino acids.

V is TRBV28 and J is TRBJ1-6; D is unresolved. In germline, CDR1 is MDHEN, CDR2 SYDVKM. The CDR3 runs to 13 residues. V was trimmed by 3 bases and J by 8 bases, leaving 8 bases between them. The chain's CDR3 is CASSFQVDSPLHF. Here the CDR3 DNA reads TGTGCCAGCAGTTTCCAGGTGGATTCACCCCTCCACTTT.

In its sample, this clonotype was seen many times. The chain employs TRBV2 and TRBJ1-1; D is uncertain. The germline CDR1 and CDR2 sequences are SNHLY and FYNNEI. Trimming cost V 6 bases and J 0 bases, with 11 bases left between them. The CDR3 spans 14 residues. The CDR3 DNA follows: TGTGCCAGCAGAATCCGGAGACTGAACACTGAAGCTTTCTTT. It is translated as CASRIRRLNTEAFF.

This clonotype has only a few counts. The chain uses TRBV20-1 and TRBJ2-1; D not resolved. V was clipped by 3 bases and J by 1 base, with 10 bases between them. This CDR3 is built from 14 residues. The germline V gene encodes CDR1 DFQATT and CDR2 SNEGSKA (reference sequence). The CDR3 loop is CSASGGASYNEQFF. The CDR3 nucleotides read TGCAGTGCTAGTGGCGGAGCTTCCTACAATGAGCAGTTCTTC.

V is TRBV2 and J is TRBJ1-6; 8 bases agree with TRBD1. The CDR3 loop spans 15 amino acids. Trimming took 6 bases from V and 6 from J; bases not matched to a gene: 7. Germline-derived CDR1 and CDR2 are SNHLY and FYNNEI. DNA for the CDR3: TGTGCCAGCAGAGAGTGGGACAGGCCTAATTCACCCCTCCACTTT. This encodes CASREWDRPNSPLHF.

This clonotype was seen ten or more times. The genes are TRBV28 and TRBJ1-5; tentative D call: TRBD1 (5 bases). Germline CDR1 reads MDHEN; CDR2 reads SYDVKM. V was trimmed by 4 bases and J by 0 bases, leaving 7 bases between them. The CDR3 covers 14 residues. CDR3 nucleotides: TGTGCCAGCAGTTGGACATCTAGCAATCAGCCCCAGCATTTT. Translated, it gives CASSWTSSNQPQHF.

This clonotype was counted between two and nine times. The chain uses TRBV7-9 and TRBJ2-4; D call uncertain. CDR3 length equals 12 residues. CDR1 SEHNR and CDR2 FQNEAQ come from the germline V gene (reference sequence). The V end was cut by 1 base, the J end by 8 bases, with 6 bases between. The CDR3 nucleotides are TGTGCCAGCAGCTTAGTCTGGCACATTCAGTACTTC. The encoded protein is CASSLVWHIQYF. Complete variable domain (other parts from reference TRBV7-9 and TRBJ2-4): DTGVSQNPRHKITKRGQNVTFRCDPISEHNRLYWYRQTLGQGPEFLTYFQNEAQLEKSRLLSDRFSAERPKGSFSTLEIQRTEQGDSAMYLCASSLVWHIQYFGAGTRLSVL.

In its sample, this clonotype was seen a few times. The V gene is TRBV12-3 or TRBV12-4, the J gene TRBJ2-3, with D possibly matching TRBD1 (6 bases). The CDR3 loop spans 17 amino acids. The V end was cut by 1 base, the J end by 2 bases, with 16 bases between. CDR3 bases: TGTGCCAGCAGTTTAGTGCCTGGGGGCTTGGACACAGATACGCAGTATTTT. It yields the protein CASSLVPGGLDTDTQYF.

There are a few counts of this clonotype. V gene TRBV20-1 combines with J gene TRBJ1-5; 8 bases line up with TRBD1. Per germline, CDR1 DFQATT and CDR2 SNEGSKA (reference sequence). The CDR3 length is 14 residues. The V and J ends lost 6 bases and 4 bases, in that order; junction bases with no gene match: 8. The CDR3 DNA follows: TGCAGTGCCCTGGACAGGGTGTTAAATCAGCCCCAGCATTTT. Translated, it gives CSALDRVLNQPQHF.

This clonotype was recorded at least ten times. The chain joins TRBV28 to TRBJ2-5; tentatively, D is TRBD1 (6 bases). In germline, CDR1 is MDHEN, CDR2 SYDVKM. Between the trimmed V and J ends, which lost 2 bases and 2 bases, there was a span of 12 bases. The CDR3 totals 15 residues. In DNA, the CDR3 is TGTGCCAGCAGTTTAGGGGTTCAGGGGCAAGAGACCCAGTACTTC. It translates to CASSLGVQGQETQYF.

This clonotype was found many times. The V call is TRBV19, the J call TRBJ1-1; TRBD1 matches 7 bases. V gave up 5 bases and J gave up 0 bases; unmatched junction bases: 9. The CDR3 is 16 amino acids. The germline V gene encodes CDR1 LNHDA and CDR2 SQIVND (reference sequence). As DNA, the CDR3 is TGTGCCAGTAGTCCGCGACAGGGAAGAGTGAACACTGAAGCTTTCTTT. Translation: CASSPRQGRVNTEAFF.

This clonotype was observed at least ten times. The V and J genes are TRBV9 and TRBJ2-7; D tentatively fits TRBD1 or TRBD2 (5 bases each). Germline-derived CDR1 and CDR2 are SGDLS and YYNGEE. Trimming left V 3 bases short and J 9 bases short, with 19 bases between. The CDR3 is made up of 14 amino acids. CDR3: CASSAGHEPLVQYF. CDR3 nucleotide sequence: TGTGCCAGCAGCGCGGGGCACGAACCCCTGGTGCAGTACTTC.

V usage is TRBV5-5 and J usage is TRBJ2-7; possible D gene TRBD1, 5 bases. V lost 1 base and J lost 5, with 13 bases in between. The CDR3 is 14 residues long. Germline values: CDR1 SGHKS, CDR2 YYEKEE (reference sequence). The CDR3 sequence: CASSLFSGSDEQYF. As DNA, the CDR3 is TGTGCCAGCAGCTTGTTTTCAGGGTCGGACGAGCAGTACTTC.

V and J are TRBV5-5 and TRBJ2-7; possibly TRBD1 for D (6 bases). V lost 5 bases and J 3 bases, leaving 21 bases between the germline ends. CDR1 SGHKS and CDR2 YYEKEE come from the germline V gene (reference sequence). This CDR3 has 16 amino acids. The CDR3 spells CASRIYTGLSYYEQYF. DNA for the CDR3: TGTGCCAGCAGAATCTATACAGGGCTCTCCTACTACGAGCAGTACTTC.

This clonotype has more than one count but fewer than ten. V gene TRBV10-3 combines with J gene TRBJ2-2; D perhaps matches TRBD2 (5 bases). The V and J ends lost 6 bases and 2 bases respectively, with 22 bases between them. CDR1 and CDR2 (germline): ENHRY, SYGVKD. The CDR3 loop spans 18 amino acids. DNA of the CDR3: TGTGCCATCAGCTCGGGATTGCCGTTGGATGATAACACCGGGGAGCTGTTTTTT. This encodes CAISSGLPLDDNTGELFF.

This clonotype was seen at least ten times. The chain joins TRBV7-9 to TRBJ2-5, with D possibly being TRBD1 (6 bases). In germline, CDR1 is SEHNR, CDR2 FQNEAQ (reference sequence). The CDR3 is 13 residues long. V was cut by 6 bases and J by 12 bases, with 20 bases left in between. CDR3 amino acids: CASSQGILPGKYF. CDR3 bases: TGTGCCAGCAGTCAGGGGATTCTTCCCGGGAAGTACTTC.

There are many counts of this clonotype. CDR3 sequence (DNA): TGTGCCAGCAGACCTGGGGTGGCCAATCAGCCCCAGCATTTT. Encoded protein: CASRPGVANQPQHF. The chain is built from TRBV6-2 or TRBV6-3 and TRBJ1-5; no firm D call. CDR1 and CDR2 (germline): MNHEY, SVGEGT. There are 14 residues in the CDR3. V lost 6 bases, J lost 3 bases, and 12 bases lay in between.